The clone carrying this T cell receptor beta chain was detected once. Its antigen is unknown. From germline, CDR1 is MNHEY and CDR2 SVGAGI. This CDR3 has 14 amino acids. After removal of 7 bases from V and 4 bases from J, the junction contained 8 bases not matched to a gene. This entry belongs to a study of Ad26.COV2.S vaccination and SARS-CoV-2 variants. Broader study findings: Possibly, TCR breadth and depth analyses underestimated total T cell responses. It was vaccine recipients, not placebo recipients, who had the higher spike-specific TCR breadth.

The protocol was immunoSEQ multiplex PCR, while the TCRdb copy is restricted to in-frame clones and leaves out a portion. The repertoire consists of approximately 340,000 clones, with under 95% occurring once and the leading ten covering 3% to 5%. The chain is built from TRBV6-5 and TRBJ1-2; TRBD1 matches 8 bases. The receptor comes from a human donor who had recovered from COVID-19. The sample in question was peripheral blood, obtained after recovery from COVID-19. The CDR3 here is CASTPGTGPYGYTF. Written as DNA, the CDR3 is TGTGCCAGCACCCCCGGGACAGGTCCCTATGGCTACACCTTC.